The clone carrying this TCR beta chain occurred once. The data are from a study of blood T cell repertoires in COVID-19. Across the study: PBMCs, B-cell-depleted T cells, or T cells provided the cDNA or gDNA that made up the material.

Here immunoSEQ multiplex PCR was the method, and the copy in TCRdb shows in-frame clones only, minus some. The data show about 200,000 clones, approximately 80% seen once. The germline CDR1 and CDR2 sequences are SGHVS and FNYEAQ. The CDR3 runs to 13 residues. V was shortened by 6 bases and J by 5 bases, with 14 bases between the two germline ends. The chain combines TRBV7-6 with TRBJ2-7; possible D gene TRBD1, 6 bases. This clonotype originated in a woman between 55 and 75 years old with acute COVID-19. The sample comprised PBMCs or T cells enriched from blood (not recorded which). DNA of the CDR3: TGTGCCAGCAGTAAAGACAGGTCCCACGAGCAGTACTTC. The encoded protein is CASSKDRSHEQYF. The whole variable domain, filled in from reference TRBV7-6 and TRBJ2-7, reads GAGVSQSPRYKVTKRGQDVALRCDPISGHVSLYWYRQALGQGPEFLTYFNYEAQQDKSGLPNDRFSAERPEGSISTLTIQRTEQRDSAMYRCASSKDRSHEQYFGPGTRLTVT.